Listed below are T cell receptor beta chains from one sample, sequenced in a study of T cell changes during pregnancy in multiple sclerosis. The protocol was immunoSEQ multiplex PCR, while the TCRdb copy is restricted to in-frame clones and leaves out a portion. This sample has over 90,000 clones, with roughly nine tenths found just once. Sequences were derived from peripheral blood, sampled in the second trimester of pregnancy. These receptors were obtained from a female donor in good health, enrolled as a control in a pregnancy study. Both conserved end residues are part of each CDR3. The D gene is left open where the match is weak. Expanded clones get a size class; other rows say once, few or many, or leave the size out.

>TRBV28|TRBJ1-5|-|-
TGTGCCAGCAGTGCGAGACAGGTACCTCAGCCCCAGCATTTT
CASSARQVPQPQHF
>TRBV7-2|TRBJ1-2|-|-
TGTGCCAGCAGCCCCAACGAGGGCTACACCTTC
CASSPNEGYTF
>TRBV5-6|TRBJ2-7|TRBD1|-
TGTGCCAGCAGCTTCGTGCGGACAGGGACCTTCTACGAGCAGTACTTC
CASSFVRTGTFYEQYF
>TRBV30|TRBJ1-5|TRBD1|-
TGTGCCTGGAGTAAACAGGGGAATCAGCCCCAGCATTTT
CAWSKQGNQPQHF
>TRBV5-6|TRBJ2-1|TRBD1|once
TGTGCCAGCAGCGTGTGGGGACAGGGTTCCTACAATGAGCAGTTCTTC
CASSVWGQGSYNEQFF
>TRBV6-5|TRBJ2-6|-|-
TGTGCCAGCAGTTACGACAACTCTGGGGCCAACGTCCTGACTTTC
CASSYDNSGANVLTF
>TRBV18|TRBJ1-1|-|-
TGTGCCAGCTCACCACCGACCAGGTCGAACGCTGAAGCTTTCTTT
CASSPPTRSNAEAFF
>TRBV19|TRBJ2-6|TRBD1|-
TGTGCCAGTAGTACTTACAGGGGGCCCTCTGGGGCCAACGTCCTGACTTTC
CASSTYRGPSGANVLTF
>TRBV5-5|TRBJ2-1|-|-
TGTGCCAGCAGCTTATGGCGGGGGCTCTACAATGAGCAGTTCTTC
CASSLWRGLYNEQFF
>TRBV11-2|TRBJ2-3|-|-
TGTGCCAGCAGCTTATTGAGGGTCCAGGTGGAAGATACGCAGTATTTT
CASSLLRVQVEDTQYF
>TRBV6-1|TRBJ1-2|-|-
TGTGCCAGCAGTGAAAACAGGGTTGGCGGCTACACCTTC
CASSENRVGGYTF
>TRBV27|TRBJ2-2|TRBD1|-
TGTGCCAGCAGAATAGACAGGGCGGCCGGGGAGCTGTTTTTT
CASRIDRAAGELFF
>TRBV7-9|TRBJ1-4|-|once
TGTGCCAGCCGGGGGGGAGGTGTGAATGAAAAACTGTTTTTT
CASRGGGVNEKLFF
>TRBV30|TRBJ1-2|-|-
TGTGCCTGGAGTGTACTCCGAAGCGCGGGGTATGGCTACACCTTC
CAWSVLRSAGYGYTF
>TRBV5-6|TRBJ2-3|TRBD1|-
TGTGCCAGCAGCTTTCGACAGGGGAGAACGGATACGCAGTATTTT
CASSFRQGRTDTQYF
>TRBV28|TRBJ2-7|-|-
TGTGCCAGCAGACAGGGTAACTACGAGCAGTACTTC
CASRQGNYEQYF
>TRBV25-1|TRBJ1-3|-|-
TGTGCCAGCAGTTCCCCCGGACAGTTCAACACCATATATTTT
CASSSPGQFNTIYF
>TRBV19|TRBJ2-3|-|-
TGTGCCAGTAGGCCGACACCTAACCTCCGCACAGATACGCAGTATTTT
CASRPTPNLRTDTQYF
>TRBV11-2|TRBJ2-7|TRBD1|-
TGTGCCAGCAGCTTAGTGGGACAGCCGAGCTCCTACGAGCAGTACTTC
CASSLVGQPSSYEQYF
>TRBV2|TRBJ2-1|-|once
TGTGCCAGCAGTGAAGCGTCGGGGTTCGGATCCTACAATGAGCAGTTCTTC
CASSEASGFGSYNEQFF
>TRBV14|TRBJ2-1|-|-
TGTGCCAGCAGCCAAGTTCCTAGCGATGGTGAGCAGTTCTTC
CASSQVPSDGEQFF
>TRBV5-5|TRBJ1-6|-|-
TGTGCCAGCAGTCGGGGTACCTATAATTCACCCCTCCACTTT
CASSRGTYNSPLHF
>TRBV5-1|TRBJ1-3|-|once
TGCGCCAGCAGCTCCGCAGGGGCTTTTAGCTCTGGAAACACCATATATTTT
CASSSAGAFSSGNTIYF
>TRBV5-4|TRBJ2-3|-|-
TGTGCCAGCAGCTTGGGTATCAGGGGTGGGGATACGCAGTATTTT
CASSLGIRGGDTQYF
>TRBV18|TRBJ2-1|-|once
TGTGCCAGCTCACCCGGACAGAACAATGAGCAGTTCTTC
CASSPGQNNEQFF
>TRBV7-2|TRBJ2-3|TRBD2|-
TGTGCCAGCAGCTTAGTCCTAGCGGTTAGCACAGATACGCAGTATTTT
CASSLVLAVSTDTQYF
>TRBV6-9|TRBJ2-1|TRBD2|-
TGTGCCAGCAGTGCAGGACTGACCAGCGGGGTGAGGAATGAGCAGTTCTTC
CASSAGLTSGVRNEQFF
>TRBV15|TRBJ2-7|TRBD1|-
TGTGCCACCAGCAGAGAGATGACAGGGGCCTACGAGCAGTACTTC
CATSREMTGAYEQYF
>TRBV27|TRBJ2-1|TRBD2|-
TGTGCCAGCAGTCTACCCCAGCGGGGGGTCAATGAGCAGTTCTTC
CASSLPQRGVNEQFF
>TRBV4-3|TRBJ2-7|-|-
TGCGCCAGCAGCCAAGAGGCAGTTACCTACGAGCAGTACTTC
CASSQEAVTYEQYF
>TRBV6-5|TRBJ2-5|-|-
TGTGCCAGCAGAACGGGGGATCAAGGGACCCAGTACTTC
CASRTGDQGTQYF
>TRBV11-3|TRBJ2-1|TRBD2|-
TGTGCCAGCAGCTTAGGACTAGCAGCTAGCTCCTACAATGAGCAGTTCTTC
CASSLGLAASSYNEQFF
>TRBV25-1|TRBJ1-2|-|-
TGTGCCACCGGGACGGGGGATTTTAACTATGGCTACACCTTC
CATGTGDFNYGYTF
>TRBV5-1|TRBJ2-3|TRBD2|-
TGCGCCAGCAGCTGGACTAGCGGCGCGGATACGCAGTATTTT
CASSWTSGADTQYF
>TRBV7-9|TRBJ1-2|TRBD1|-
TGTGCCAGCAGAGAGACAGGGGATTATGGCTACACCTTC
CASRETGDYGYTF
>TRBV14|TRBJ1-5|TRBD1|-
TGTGCCAGCAGCCGTCAGGGGGTCAATCAGCCCCAGCATTTT
CASSRQGVNQPQHF
>TRBV5-1|TRBJ2-7|-|-
TGCGCCAGCAGCTCTCAGGGAACCCCGGACTACGAGCAGTACTTC
CASSSQGTPDYEQYF
>TRBV28|TRBJ2-6|-|-
TGTGCCAGCAAGGGGGACGGGGCCAACGTCCTGACTTTC
CASKGDGANVLTF
>TRBV6-1|TRBJ1-5|TRBD1|once
TGTGCCAGCAGGGAACAGCGGAGGGGGCATAGCAATCAGCCCCAGCATTTT
CASREQRRGHSNQPQHF